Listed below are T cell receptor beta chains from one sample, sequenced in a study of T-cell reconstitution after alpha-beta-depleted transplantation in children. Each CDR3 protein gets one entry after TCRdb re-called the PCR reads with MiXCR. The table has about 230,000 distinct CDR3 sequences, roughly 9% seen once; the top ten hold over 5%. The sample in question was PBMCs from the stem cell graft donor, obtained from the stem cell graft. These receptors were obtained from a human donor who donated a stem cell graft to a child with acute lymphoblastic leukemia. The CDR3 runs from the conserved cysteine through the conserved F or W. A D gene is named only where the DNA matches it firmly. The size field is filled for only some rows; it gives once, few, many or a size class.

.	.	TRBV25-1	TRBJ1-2	TGTGCCAGCAGTGAACTGGACAGATCCTATGGCTACACCTTC	CASSELDRSYGYTF
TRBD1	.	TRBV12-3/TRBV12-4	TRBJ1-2	TGTGCCAGCAGTTGGGACAGGGAGGCAGCTAACTATGGCTACACCTTC	CASSWDREAANYGYTF
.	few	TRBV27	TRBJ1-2	TGTGCCAGCAAGGGAGGGGCGTATGGCTACACCTTC	CASKGGAYGYTF
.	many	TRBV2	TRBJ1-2	TGTGCCAGCAGAAGCACGGGGGTGGAAGGCTACACCTTC	CASRSTGVEGYTF
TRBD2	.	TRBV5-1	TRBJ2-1	TGCGCCAGCAGCTTGGCCCCAGCGGGGGGGCGGGGTGAGCAGTTCTTC	CASSLAPAGGRGEQFF
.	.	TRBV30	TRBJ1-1	TGTGCCTGGACCCGGGACACTCCGAACACTGAAGCTTTCTTT	CAWTRDTPNTEAFF
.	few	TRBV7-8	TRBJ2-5	TGTGCCAGCAGCTTAGGGTCGACGCAAGAGACCCAGTACTTC	CASSLGSTQETQYF
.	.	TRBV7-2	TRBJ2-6	TGTGCCAGCAGTCAATCACCGGGGGCCAACGTCCTGACTTTC	CASSQSPGANVLTF
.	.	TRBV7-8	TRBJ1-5	TGTGCCAGCAGACCGTCGGCAGGAGGCCAGCCCCAGCATTTT	CASRPSAGGQPQHF
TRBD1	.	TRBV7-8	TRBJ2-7	TGTGCCAGCAGCCTGCGGACAGGGATCGACGAGCAGTACTTC	CASSLRTGIDEQYF